This TCR beta chain emerged from a study of Graves' ophthalmopathy and Graves' hyperthyroidism. Study at large: Upon initial diagnosis and before any treatment, peripheral blood was collected.

This clonotype has more than one count but fewer than ten. V was clipped by 5 bases and J by 4 bases; unmatched bases: 19. Germline lookup yields CDR1 MGHDK and CDR2 SYGVNS. CDR3 length equals 19 residues. CAS ≥3, NOSPECS ≥4, moderate-to-severe activity and duration under 3 months marked donors with ophthalmopathy. No donor had other autoimmune disease, uncontrolled infection, pregnancy or lactation. The TCR beta CDR3 regions underwent amplification from RNA transcripts. RT-PCR in the first round used HTBI primers; a second-round multiplex PCR followed. MiXCR was run by TCRdb on the multiplex PCR reads, yielding one entry per CDR3 protein. In the table there are about 240,000 distinct CDR3 sequences, around 50% of which are singletons.

This receptor was obtained from an adult man with Graves' ophthalmopathy. This rearrangement joins TRBV25-1 to TRBJ1-5, with 8 bases identical to TRBD1. Material for sequencing was peripheral blood. The CDR3 spells CASSQHRQGYLIFNQPQHF. CDR3 bases: TGTGCCAGCAGTCAACACCGACAGGGGTATTTGATTTTTAATCAGCCCCAGCATTTT.